Here is one T cell receptor (beta chain) with its context. This sample is part of a study of blood T cells in healthy people across ages. This CDR3 has 15 residues. The germline gives CDR1 LGHNA, CDR2 YSLEER. V shed 2 bases and J shed 1 base, with 9 bases lying between them. It was with a sample-barcoded 5' primer and a J-beta primer mix that a second PCR of roughly 6 to 11 cycles was run. Each cDNA was tagged by a template-switch adaptor containing 12 random nucleotides. Every sample gave at least 2.5 million paired-end reads containing CDR3. TCRdb re-called the 5' RACE reads through MiXCR, storing one row per CDR3 protein. The sample lists approximately 1.5 million distinct CDR3 sequences; approximately 39% were seen once. The draw of peripheral blood yielded about 10 milliliters from each donor.

Sequenced input: blood. The sequence came from a woman under 30 in good health. This chain joins TRBV4-3 and TRBJ1-5; D not certain. The DNA of the CDR3 is TGCGCCAGCAGCCAACGGACTAACAGCAATCAGCCCCAGCATTTT. This translates into CASSQRTNSNQPQHF.